This TCR beta chain came from a study of T cells expressing NK-cell markers. At the level of the study: Sequencing of TCR beta repertoires drew on sorted CD3+CD56+NKG2C+, CD3+CD56+NKG2C- and CD3+CD56-NKG2C+ T cells.

Scientists made TCR beta cDNA using 5'RACE template switching with UMIs. TCRdb reanalyzed the 5' RACE reads and collapses them to one entry per CDR3 protein, without DNA. The data include a few hundred thousand distinct CDR3 sequences; the top ten clones carry 5.2%. This CDR3 is 16 amino acids long. CDR1 MNHNS and CDR2 SASEGT come from the germline V gene. To note about this clonotype: Its antigen is currently unknown.

The study's findings and limits: Where a few donors were concerned, these clonotypes also led the CD3+CD56-NKG2C+ fraction. In a handful of donors, dominant CD3+CD56+NKG2C+ clones formed roughly 1.0-8% of CD8+ cells.

The TCR comes from a man aged 18-75 years in good health. The chain links TRBV6-1 to TRBJ2-7; TCRdb indicates TRBD1, and absent DNA this call remains unverified. The sample taken for sequencing was blood T cells: a sorted CD56 or NKG2C T cell subset, CD4+ or CD8+ T cells, or bulk PBMC T cells (not recorded which). CDR3: CASSPLSWDSDYEQYF.